Each of the 24 T cell receptor beta chains below was sequenced from the same sample in a study of shared clonotypes between healthy human individuals. CD45RO-negative cells were positively selected for CCR7, leaving out terminally differentiated effector memory CD45RA+ cells. Sequenced by immunoSEQ multiplex PCR; TCRdb stores in-frame clones only, minus some. The sample shows around 2,000,000 clones, about 92% of them seen only once. The sequenced material came from naive CD8+ T cells from PBMCs. The receptors come from a man between 18 and 29 years old in good health. Some clones in this sample may be carry-over from other donors' samples.

The rearrangement joins TRBV5-4 to TRBJ1-3, with D maybe TRBD1 (5 bases). Germline lookup yields CDR1 SGHNT and CDR2 YYREEE (reference sequence). The CDR3 is 15 amino acids. V dropped 3 bases and J dropped 4 bases, with 14 bases sitting between them. Written as DNA, the CDR3 is TGTGCCAGCAGCTCCCAGGGAGGGATGGGAAACACCATATATTTT. It translates to CASSSQGGMGNTIYF.

The genes are TRBV4-1 and TRBJ2-1; D may be TRBD1 (6 bases). Per the germline V gene, CDR1 is MGHRA and CDR2 is YSYEKL. V was trimmed by 0 bases and J by 8 bases, leaving 11 bases between them. The CDR3 sequence is 14 residues long. CDR3 sequence reads: CASSQDTGLDEQFF. CDR3 sequence (DNA): TGCGCCAGCAGCCAAGATACAGGGCTTGATGAGCAGTTCTTC.

The chain recombines TRBV19 with TRBJ2-1; the D gene is possibly TRBD2 (5 bases). Germline V gives CDR1 LNHDA, CDR2 SQIVND (reference sequence). V was clipped by 11 bases and J by 3 bases, with 14 bases between them. The CDR3 has 13 residues. This CDR3 is CAVGISGYNEQFF. The CDR3 DNA follows: TGTGCCGTCGGGATAAGCGGCTACAATGAGCAGTTCTTC.

V and J are TRBV27 and TRBJ2-3; the D call may be TRBD1 or TRBD2 (5 bases each). Looked up from germline, CDR1 is MNHEY and CDR2 is SMNVEV (reference sequence). The CDR3 is 14 residues long. V lost 5 bases to trimming and J lost 6 bases, with 15 bases between them. CDR3 DNA: TGTGCCAGCAGTCAACTCGGGACGAGTGATACGCAGTATTTT. Amino acid sequence: CASSQLGTSDTQYF.

As regards this clone: The sample holds other DNA sequences that translate to the same CDR3. The rearrangement links TRBV5-6 to TRBJ2-7, with TRBD1 matching 7 bases. The CDR3 runs to 14 residues. The germline CDR1 and CDR2 sequences are SGHDT and YYEEEE. J was trimmed by 4 bases and V by 2 bases; bases with no gene match: 6. The CDR3 DNA reads as TGTGCCAGCAGCTTCGGAACAGGGGCTTACGAGCAGTACTTC. Residues: CASSFGTGAYEQYF.

A single count supports this clone. The chain employs TRBV6-5 and TRBJ1-2; D not certain. CDR1 and CDR2 (germline): MNHEY, SVGAGI. The CDR3 covers 11 residues. V lost 10 bases to trimming and J lost 10 bases, with 16 bases between them. The CDR3 protein is CATRTGEDYTF. The CDR3 DNA follows: TGTGCCACCCGGACGGGAGAAGACTACACCTTC.

The V gene is TRBV28, the J gene TRBJ2-7, with 12 positions matching TRBD2. This CDR3 is 16 amino acids long. Unmatched junction bases numbered 9, after V lost 3 bases and J lost 6 bases. Germline CDR1 and CDR2: MDHEN and SYDVKM. CDR3 loop: CASSFPGLAGRLEQYF. CDR3 nucleotide sequence: TGTGCCAGCAGTTTTCCCGGACTAGCGGGACGTCTCGAGCAGTACTTC.

This clone was seen a single time. The chain has TRBV10-3 and TRBJ1-2; D might be TRBD1 (5 bases). V was pared by 6 bases and J by 8 bases, with 25 bases between. The CDR3 extends over 16 amino acids. Germline V lookup: CDR1 ENHRY, CDR2 SYGVKD. CDR3 amino acids: CAIRFPGSAGPGGYTF. CDR3 sequence (DNA): TGTGCCATCAGATTTCCGGGCTCGGCAGGGCCTGGGGGCTACACCTTC.

The chain joins TRBV4-3 to TRBJ1-5; perhaps TRBD1 as D (5 bases). The length of the CDR3 is 18 residues. Per germline, CDR1 LGHNA and CDR2 YSLEER. V was clipped by 1 base and J by 0 bases, with 16 bases between them. The chain's CDR3 is CASSQAWGEEYSNQPQHF. CDR3 DNA: TGCGCCAGCAGCCAAGCTTGGGGCGAGGAATATAGCAATCAGCCCCAGCATTTT.

This clone was recorded once. The V gene is TRBV29-1, the J gene TRBJ2-1; 14 bases line up with TRBD2. With V trimmed by 6 bases and J by 0 bases, 22 bases remained unmatched. The CDR3 runs 22 residues. Germline V gene lookup returns CDR1 SQVTM and CDR2 ANQGSEA. The CDR3 region has the DNA TGCAGCGTGGGAATATATGGGACTAGCGGGAGTTATCGTCGGGACTCCTACAATGAGCAGTTCTTC. It codes for CSVGIYGTSGSYRRDSYNEQFF.

This chain connects TRBV14 to TRBJ2-1; 11 bases agree with TRBD2. V was pared by 1 base and J by 7 bases, with 6 bases of the junction left unmatched. Germline V gives CDR1 SGHDN, CDR2 FVKESK. This CDR3 is 16 amino acids long. The CDR3 DNA reads TGTGCCAGCAGCCAAGGTGGGGCTAGCGGGAGGAATGAGCAGTTCTTC. Its protein product is CASSQGGASGRNEQFF.

The gene calls are TRBV28 and TRBJ2-2; 8 bases fit TRBD2. The ends lost 2 bases at V and 5 bases at J; junction bases unmatched: 4. Germline lookup yields CDR1 MDHEN and CDR2 SYDVKM. This CDR3 region has 15 residues. As DNA, the CDR3 is TGTGCCAGCAGTTTACAGCGGGAGAGGACCGGGGAGCTGTTTTTT. It translates to CASSLQRERTGELFF. Complete variable domain (other parts from reference TRBV28 and TRBJ2-2): DVKVTQSSRYLVKRTGEKVFLECVQDMDHENMFWYRQDPGLGLRLIYFSYDVKMKEKGDIPEGYSVSREKKERFSLILESASTNQTSMYLCASSLQRERTGELFFGEGSRLTVL.

This clone was observed a single time. The CDR3 coding sequence is TGTGCCAGCACCCGGACAGCTTTCACCGGGGAGCTGTTTTTT. Translation gives CASTRTAFTGELFF. This rearrangement joins TRBV11-2 to TRBJ2-2; D perhaps matches TRBD1 (6 bases). Trimming cost V 7 bases and J 4 bases, with 13 bases left between them. Germline values: CDR1 SGHAT, CDR2 FQNNGV. The CDR3 has 14 amino acids.

Comments on this clone: Other DNA sequences within the sample encode an identical CDR3. This rearrangement joins TRBV28 to TRBJ2-7; no clear D gene. The CDR3 loop spans 12 amino acids. Trimming took off 1 base at V and 4 bases at J, with 5 bases between the two ends. Germline CDR1 reads MDHEN; CDR2 reads SYDVKM. This chain's CDR3 is CASSLSQYEQYF. The CDR3 DNA sequence: TGTGCCAGCAGTTTATCACAATACGAGCAGTACTTC.

The gene calls are TRBV5-5 and TRBJ2-7, with D possibly TRBD2 on 5 matching bases. The CDR3 spans 18 residues. Germline lookup yields CDR1 SGHKS and CDR2 YYEKEE (reference sequence). Trimming left V 4 bases short and J 0 bases short, with 23 bases between. CDR3 loop: CASSPRAGIPSSSYEQYF. The CDR3 nucleotides are TGTGCCAGCAGCCCTCGGGCCGGGATCCCATCCAGCTCCTACGAGCAGTACTTC.

V usage is TRBV18 and J usage is TRBJ2-2; 14 nucleotides line up with TRBD2. Germline values: CDR1 KGHSH, CDR2 LQKENI. The CDR3 spans 16 residues. V was clipped by 3 bases and J by 6 bases; unmatched bases: 3. CDR3 sequence (DNA): TGTGCCAGCTCACCGACTAGCGGGAGGGCCTCCGGGGAGCTGTTTTTT. Encoded protein: CASSPTSGRASGELFF.

The table lists this clone with a count of one. Written as DNA, the CDR3 is TGTGCCAGCTGCCCGGTCGGGCGGGAGAACGAGCAGTACTTC. It is translated as CASCPVGRENEQYF. The rearrangement uses TRBV7-8 and TRBJ2-7; 7 bases fit TRBD2. Germline trimming cut 8 bases from V and 5 bases from J; bases unmatched to any gene: 12. This CDR3 spans 14 amino acids. Germline CDR1 reads SGHVS; CDR2 reads FQNEAQ.

The CDR3: CASMGGGSENTDTQYF. The CDR3 nucleotides read TGTGCCAGCATGGGTGGTGGGTCGGAGAACACAGATACGCAGTATTTT. The V call is TRBV28, the J call TRBJ2-3, with no clear D. V was trimmed by 7 bases and J by 2 bases, leaving 19 bases between them. The CDR3 runs to 16 residues. Germline CDR1 is MDHEN and CDR2 is SYDVKM. The full variable domain, rest sourced from reference TRBV28 and TRBJ2-3, is DVKVTQSSRYLVKRTGEKVFLECVQDMDHENMFWYRQDPGLGLRLIYFSYDVKMKEKGDIPEGYSVSREKKERFSLILESASTNQTSMYLCASMGGGSENTDTQYFGPGTRLTVL.

This chain uses TRBV7-8 with TRBJ1-2; maybe TRBD1 (5 bases). V shed 5 bases and J shed 8 bases, with 27 bases lying between them. The CDR3 has 17 amino acids. CDR1 SGHVS and CDR2 FQNEAQ come from the germline V gene. As DNA, the CDR3 is TGTGCCAGCAGCCCAAAATGGTCCGGGGCCCCGGGAGGGGGCTACACCTTC. Its translation is CASSPKWSGAPGGGYTF.

The chain recombines TRBV6-6 with TRBJ2-3, with no clear D. This CDR3 is built from 13 residues. With 7 bases removed from V and 5 bases from J, the gap between germline ends came to 13 bases. Per germline, CDR1 MNHNY and CDR2 SVGAGI (reference sequence). The CDR3 region is CASTDNPLDTQYF. The DNA for the CDR3 is TGTGCCAGCACCGATAATCCGCTAGATACGCAGTATTTT.

This chain links TRBV27 with TRBJ1-1; D ambiguous. Trimming took 3 bases from V and 0 from J, leaving 5 bases between them. Germline V gene data show CDR1 as MNHEY and CDR2 as SMNVEV (reference sequence). This CDR3 spans 13 amino acids. The DNA of the CDR3 is TGTGCCAGCAGTTTCCTTATGAACACTGAAGCTTTCTTT. Its translation: CASSFLMNTEAFF.

For the CDR3, the DNA is TGTGCCTGGGAAACAGGTTCCTATGGCTACACCTTC. This gives the protein CAWETGSYGYTF. This sequence joins TRBV30 and TRBJ1-2; D possibly corresponds to TRBD1 (5 bases). This CDR3 has 12 residues. The germline V gene encodes CDR1 GTSNPN and CDR2 SVGIG (reference sequence). The germline V and J ends were trimmed by 5 bases and 4 bases, with 11 bases remaining between them. Looking up the rest from reference TRBV30 and TRBJ1-2 gives the full variable domain: SQTIHQWPATLVQPVGSPLSLECTVEGTSNPNLYWYRQAAGRGLQLLFYSVGIGQISSEVPQNLSASRPQDRQFILSSKKLLLSDSGFYLCAWETGSYGYTFGSGTRLTVV.

The CDR3: CASIGASGANVLTF. In nucleotides, the CDR3 is TGTGCCAGTATCGGGGCCTCTGGGGCCAACGTCCTGACTTTC. V is TRBV28 and J is TRBJ2-6; D is perhaps TRBD1 or TRBD2 (5 bases each). Trimming removed 9 bases at V and 0 bases at J, with 9 bases between. Germline V gene data show CDR1 as MDHEN and CDR2 as SYDVKM. This CDR3 spans 14 amino acids.

The genes are TRBV27 and TRBJ1-1; maybe TRBD1 (5 bases). Germline loops: CDR1 MNHEY, CDR2 SMNVEV (reference sequence). The CDR3 contains 18 residues. Trimming cost V 2 bases and J 4 bases, with 23 bases left between them. DNA for the CDR3: TGTGCCAGCAGTTTAGGGGGTTTTGATTCGGGCCCAGCCACTGAAGCTTTCTTT. Protein product: CASSLGGFDSGPATEAFF.